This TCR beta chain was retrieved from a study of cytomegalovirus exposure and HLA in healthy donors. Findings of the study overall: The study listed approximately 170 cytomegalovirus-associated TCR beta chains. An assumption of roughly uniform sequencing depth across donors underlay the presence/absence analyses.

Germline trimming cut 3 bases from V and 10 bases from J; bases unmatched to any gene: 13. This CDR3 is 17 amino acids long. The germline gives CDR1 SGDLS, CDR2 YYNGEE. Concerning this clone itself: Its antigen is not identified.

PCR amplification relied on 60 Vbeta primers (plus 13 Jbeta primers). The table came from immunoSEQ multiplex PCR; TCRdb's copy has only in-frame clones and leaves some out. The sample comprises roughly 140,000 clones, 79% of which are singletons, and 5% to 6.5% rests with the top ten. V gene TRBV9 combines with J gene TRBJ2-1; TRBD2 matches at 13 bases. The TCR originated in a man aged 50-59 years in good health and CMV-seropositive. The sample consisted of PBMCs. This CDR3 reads CASSARTSGSSYGEQFF. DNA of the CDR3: TGTGCCAGCAGCGCAAGGACTAGCGGGAGTAGCTACGGGGAGCAGTTCTTC. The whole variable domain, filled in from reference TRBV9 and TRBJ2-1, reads DSGVTQTPKHLITATGQRVTLRCSPRSGDLSVYWYQQSLDQGLQFLIQYYNGEERAKGNILERFSAQQFPDLHSELNLSSLELGDSALYFCASSARTSGSSYGEQFFGPGTRLTVL.